The rows below give T cell receptor beta chains drawn from one sample of a study of blood T cells in healthy people across ages. TCRdb redid the calling of the 5' RACE reads with MiXCR, one entry per CDR3 protein. This table holds 850,000 to 1,300,000 distinct CDR3 sequences, 40% to 55% found once. The sequenced material came from blood. The receptor source for this set is a woman between 55 and 75 years old in good health. Both conserved end residues are part of each CDR3. D genes are given only for firm matches. The size entry is marked missing in some rows and otherwise reads once, few, many or a size class.

d_gene: .
v_gene: TRBV20-1
abundance: .
j_gene: TRBJ1-2
CDR3aa: CRAGVVTNYGYTF
CDR3nt: TGCAGAGCGGGGGTGGTTACTAACTATGGCTACACCTTC

d_gene: TRBD1
v_gene: TRBV25-1
abundance: .
j_gene: TRBJ2-7
CDR3aa: CANPPGQGHEQYF
CDR3nt: TGTGCCAACCCTCCGGGACAGGGTCACGAGCAGTACTTC

d_gene: .
v_gene: TRBV7-8
abundance: .
j_gene: TRBJ2-5
CDR3aa: CASSFTREETQYF
CDR3nt: TGTGCCAGCAGCTTCACTAGAGAAGAGACCCAGTACTTC

d_gene: .
v_gene: TRBV19
abundance: .
j_gene: TRBJ2-4
CDR3aa: CASSVSTRNVVGIQYF
CDR3nt: TGTGCCAGTAGTGTCTCGACTAGAAACGTGGTGGGCATTCAGTACTTC

d_gene: .
v_gene: TRBV20-1
abundance: .
j_gene: TRBJ2-3
CDR3aa: CSANPFRGAAQYF
CDR3nt: TGCAGTGCTAATCCCTTCAGGGGAGCTGCGCAGTATTTT

d_gene: .
v_gene: TRBV20-1
abundance: .
j_gene: TRBJ1-6
CDR3aa: CSATGAGSPLHF
CDR3nt: TGCAGTGCTACAGGGGCTGGTTCACCCCTCCACTTT

d_gene: .
v_gene: TRBV7-2
abundance: .
j_gene: TRBJ2-3
CDR3aa: CTSSLGAGITDTQYF
CDR3nt: TGTACCAGCAGCTTAGGGGCAGGGATCACAGATACGCAGTATTTT

d_gene: .
v_gene: TRBV28
abundance: .
j_gene: TRBJ2-7
CDR3aa: CASSLGPGQGEQYF
CDR3nt: TGTGCCAGCAGTTTAGGTCCGGGGCAAGGCGAGCAGTACTTC

d_gene: .
v_gene: TRBV12-3/TRBV12-4
abundance: .
j_gene: TRBJ2-5
CDR3aa: CAGSLASFGSNEQYF
CDR3nt: TGTGCCGGCAGTTTAGCCTCCTTTGGAAGCAATGAGCAGTACTTC

d_gene: TRBD2
v_gene: TRBV7-8
abundance: .
j_gene: TRBJ2-3
CDR3aa: CASSLELRGRVATDTQYF
CDR3nt: TGTGCCAGCAGCTTAGAGTTGCGCGGGAGGGTCGCCACAGATACGCAGTATTTT

d_gene: .
v_gene: TRBV25-1
abundance: .
j_gene: TRBJ1-2
CDR3aa: CASRLSGGYTF
CDR3nt: TGTGCCAGCAGGCTTTCCGGTGGCTACACCTTC

d_gene: .
v_gene: TRBV3-1
abundance: few
j_gene: TRBJ1-2
CDR3aa: CASSPSGGRTNYGYTF
CDR3nt: TGTGCCAGCAGCCCGTCGGGGGGCAGGACTAACTATGGCTACACCTTC

d_gene: TRBD2
v_gene: TRBV7-2
abundance: few
j_gene: TRBJ2-1
CDR3aa: CASSLGLAVTSEQFF
CDR3nt: TGTGCCAGCAGCTTAGGGCTAGCGGTGACGAGTGAGCAGTTCTTC

d_gene: .
v_gene: TRBV10-3
abundance: .
j_gene: TRBJ2-7
CDR3aa: CAISWEAGGLGEQYF
CDR3nt: TGTGCCATCAGCTGGGAGGCAGGGGGTCTCGGTGAGCAGTACTTC

d_gene: .
v_gene: TRBV13
abundance: .
j_gene: TRBJ2-5
CDR3aa: CASSPFPGAVRETQYF
CDR3nt: TGTGCCAGCAGCCCCTTCCCCGGAGCGGTGAGGGAGACCCAGTACTTC

d_gene: .
v_gene: TRBV11-1
abundance: .
j_gene: TRBJ2-7
CDR3aa: CASSLRPGADEQYF
CDR3nt: TGTGCCAGCAGCTTAAGGCCCGGGGCCGACGAGCAGTACTTC

d_gene: .
v_gene: TRBV3-1
abundance: once
j_gene: TRBJ2-3
CDR3aa: CASNQGARSTDTQYF
CDR3nt: TGTGCCAGCAACCAAGGGGCCCGGAGCACAGATACGCAGTATTTT

d_gene: .
v_gene: TRBV4-2
abundance: few
j_gene: TRBJ2-5
CDR3aa: CASSQTGTVAGEEYF
CDR3nt: TGTGCCAGCAGCCAAACCGGGACTGTGGCCGGCGAAGAGTACTTC

d_gene: TRBD2
v_gene: TRBV6-6
abundance: few
j_gene: TRBJ2-7
CDR3aa: CASSGLADTYEQYF
CDR3nt: TGTGCCAGCAGTGGGCTAGCGGACACTTACGAGCAGTACTTC

d_gene: .
v_gene: TRBV5-1
abundance: few
j_gene: TRBJ2-7
CDR3aa: CASSSTGSWYEQYF
CDR3nt: TGCGCCAGCAGCTCAACAGGGTCGTGGTACGAGCAGTACTTC

d_gene: TRBD2
v_gene: TRBV3-1
abundance: .
j_gene: TRBJ2-7
CDR3aa: CASSHHLLAGGTYEQYF
CDR3nt: TGTGCCAGCAGCCACCACCTCCTAGCGGGAGGGACCTACGAGCAGTACTTC

d_gene: .
v_gene: TRBV5-1
abundance: .
j_gene: TRBJ2-1
CDR3aa: CASSTGPSAFEQFF
CDR3nt: TGCGCCAGCAGTACTGGACCCAGCGCGTTTGAGCAGTTCTTC

d_gene: .
v_gene: TRBV7-9
abundance: .
j_gene: TRBJ2-5
CDR3aa: CASSLLLGPPSKEQYF
CDR3nt: TGTGCCAGCAGCTTACTATTGGGACCCCCATCTAAAGAGCAGTACTTC

d_gene: TRBD1
v_gene: TRBV10-3
abundance: .
j_gene: TRBJ1-6
CDR3aa: CAIGEGAGSPLHF
CDR3nt: TGTGCCATTGGGGAGGGGGCAGGCTCACCCCTCCACTTT

d_gene: TRBD2
v_gene: TRBV29-1
abundance: few
j_gene: TRBJ2-7
CDR3aa: CSAVKGLAGGREQYF
CDR3nt: TGCAGCGCTGTAAAGGGACTAGCGGGAGGACGGGAGCAGTACTTC

d_gene: .
v_gene: TRBV6-2/TRBV6-3
abundance: .
j_gene: TRBJ2-7
CDR3aa: CARSCYGQYF
CDR3nt: TGTGCCAGGAGTTGTTACGGGCAGTACTTC

d_gene: TRBD1
v_gene: TRBV4-1
abundance: .
j_gene: TRBJ2-7
CDR3aa: CASRQTGAHEQYF
CDR3nt: TGCGCCAGCAGGCAGACAGGGGCCCACGAGCAGTACTTC

d_gene: .
v_gene: TRBV27
abundance: few
j_gene: TRBJ2-1
CDR3aa: CASAIRDSYNEQFF
CDR3nt: TGTGCCAGCGCAATCAGGGACTCCTACAATGAGCAGTTCTTC

d_gene: TRBD1
v_gene: TRBV29-1
abundance: .
j_gene: TRBJ2-7
CDR3aa: CSGATGGGYEQYF
CDR3nt: TGCAGCGGCGCGACAGGGGGTGGCTACGAGCAGTACTTC

d_gene: .
v_gene: TRBV28
abundance: few
j_gene: TRBJ2-3
CDR3aa: CATRRQGEGDTQYF
CDR3nt: TGTGCCACCCGGCGCCAGGGGGAGGGAGATACGCAGTATTTT

d_gene: TRBD2
v_gene: TRBV11-2
abundance: .
j_gene: TRBJ2-2
CDR3aa: CASSWTRDTGELFF
CDR3nt: TGTGCCAGCAGCTGGACTAGGGACACCGGGGAGCTGTTTTTT

d_gene: TRBD2
v_gene: TRBV6-5
abundance: once
j_gene: TRBJ2-3
CDR3aa: CASSYEAGELTDMQYF
CDR3nt: TGTGCCAGCAGTTACGAAGCGGGAGAGCTCACAGATATGCAGTATTTT

d_gene: TRBD1
v_gene: TRBV5-4
abundance: .
j_gene: TRBJ2-3
CDR3aa: CASSPRDRVADTQYF
CDR3nt: TGTGCCAGCAGCCCAAGGGACAGGGTCGCAGATACGCAGTATTTT

d_gene: .
v_gene: TRBV25-1
abundance: .
j_gene: TRBJ2-5
CDR3aa: CASTIGQSPGEQYF
CDR3nt: TGTGCCAGCACTATTGGACAGTCACCGGGGGAGCAGTACTTC

d_gene: .
v_gene: TRBV30
abundance: few
j_gene: TRBJ1-2
CDR3aa: CAWSSGIAYTF
CDR3nt: TGTGCCTGGAGTTCCGGGATCGCTTACACCTTC

d_gene: .
v_gene: TRBV18
abundance: .
j_gene: TRBJ2-3
CDR3aa: CASSSFTGATSTDTQYF
CDR3nt: TGTGCCAGCTCCTCCTTTACAGGTGCAACTAGCACAGATACGCAGTATTTT